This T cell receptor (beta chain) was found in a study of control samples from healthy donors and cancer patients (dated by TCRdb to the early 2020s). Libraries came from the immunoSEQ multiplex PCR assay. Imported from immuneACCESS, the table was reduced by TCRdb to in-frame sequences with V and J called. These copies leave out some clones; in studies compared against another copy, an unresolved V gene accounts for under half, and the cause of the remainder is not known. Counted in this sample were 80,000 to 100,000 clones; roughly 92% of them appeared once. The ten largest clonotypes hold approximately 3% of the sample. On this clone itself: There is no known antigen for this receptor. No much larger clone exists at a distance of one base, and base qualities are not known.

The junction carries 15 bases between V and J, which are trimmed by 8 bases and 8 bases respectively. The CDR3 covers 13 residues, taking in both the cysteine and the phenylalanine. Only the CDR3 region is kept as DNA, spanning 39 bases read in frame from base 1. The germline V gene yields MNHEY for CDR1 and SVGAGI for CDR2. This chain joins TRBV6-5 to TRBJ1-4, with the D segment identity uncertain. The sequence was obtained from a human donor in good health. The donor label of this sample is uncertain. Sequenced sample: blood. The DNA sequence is TGTGCCAGCGGAGGGTATCTGGGGGAAAAACTGTTTTTT. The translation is CASGGYLGEKLFF.